This T cell receptor (beta chain) was obtained from a study of response to subunit inactivated influenza vaccine. One entry per CDR3 protein, called by TCRdb with MiXCR from the RT-PCR reads. Among about 780,000 distinct CDR3 sequences listed, approximately 17% were seen once. V lost 2 bases and J lost 6; bases outside the gene matches: 8. This CDR3 comprises 16 residues. Germline assignment: CDR1 SGHNT and CDR2 YYREEE (reference sequence). The TCR was taken from a man aged 45-65 years who received an inactivated influenza vaccine. The material sequenced was PBMCs from blood, taken more than 4 days after vaccination. The V gene is TRBV5-4, the J gene TRBJ2-3; the match to TRBD1 covers 11 bases. The CDR3: CASSFVSGTGGDTQYF. DNA of the CDR3: TGTGCCAGCAGCTTTGTATCGGGGACAGGGGGGGATACGCAGTATTTT.